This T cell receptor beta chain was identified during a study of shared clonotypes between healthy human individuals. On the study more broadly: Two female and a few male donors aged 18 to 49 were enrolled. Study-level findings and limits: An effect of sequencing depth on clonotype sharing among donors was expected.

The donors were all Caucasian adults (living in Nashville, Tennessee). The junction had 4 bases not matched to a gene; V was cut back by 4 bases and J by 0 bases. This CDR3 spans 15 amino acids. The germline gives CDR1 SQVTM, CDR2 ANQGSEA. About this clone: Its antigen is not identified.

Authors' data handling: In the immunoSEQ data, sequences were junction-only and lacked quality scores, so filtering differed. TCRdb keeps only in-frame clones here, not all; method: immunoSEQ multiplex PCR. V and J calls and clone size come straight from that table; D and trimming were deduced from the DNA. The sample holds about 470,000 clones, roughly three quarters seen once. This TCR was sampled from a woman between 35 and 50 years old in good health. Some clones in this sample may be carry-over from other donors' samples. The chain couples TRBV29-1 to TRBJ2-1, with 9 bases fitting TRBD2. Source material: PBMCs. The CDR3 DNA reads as TGCAGCGTTGGGGTAGCGGGAGTCTCCTACAATGAGCAGTTCTTC. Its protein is CSVGVAGVSYNEQFF.